This note documents a single TCR beta chain sequence. The target antigen is unknown. Terminally differentiated effector memory CD45RA+ cells were left out of the naive CD8 fraction, which was CD45RO-negative and positively selected for CCR7. Generated by immunoSEQ multiplex PCR, the TCRdb table keeps only in-frame clones and is missing some. The data contain about 1.9 million clones, around 93% of them singletons. These data originate in a study of shared clonotypes between healthy human individuals. Study-wide context: Sampling drew on donors who were a couple of women and three men aged 18 to 49.

Study results and caveats: Sorted-subset sequencing was shown by rarefaction to be incomplete despite large depth.

V shed 5 bases and J 2 bases; nucleotides not matched to a gene: 9. This CDR3 region has 15 residues. Germline-derived CDR1 and CDR2 are PRHDT and FYEKMQ (reference sequence). Sequences were obtained from naive CD8+ T cells from PBMCs. The chain couples TRBV13 to TRBJ2-7; 7 bases match TRBD1. The TCR sequence derives from a man between 18 and 29 years old in good health. Some clones in this sample may be carry-over from other donors' samples. CDR3 loop: CASSAPGTDTYEQYF. The CDR3, as DNA: TGTGCCAGCAGCGCGCCCGGGACAGACACCTACGAGCAGTACTTC.